This T cell receptor beta chain was recorded in a study of OX40 agonist ivuxolimab in advanced cancers. About the study: The diagnoses of dose-escalation patients were hepatocellular carcinoma, melanoma, renal cell or head and neck cancer. General study points: Clonal expansion was seen in CD4+ and CD8+ blood T cells by week 6 at 0.1 to 3.0 mg/kg.

Germline assignment: CDR1 SGDLS and CDR2 YYNGEE. This CDR3 has 14 amino acids. Trimming left V 0 bases short and J 6 bases short, with 9 bases between. TCRdb's copy holds only in-frame clones and misses some; the assay was immunoSEQ multiplex PCR. The sample records about 64,000 clones, 75% to 90% being singletons. As to this clone: Its antigen is undetermined.

Blood was sampled at baseline, cycle 4 day 1, and cycle 7 day 1. This clonotype was sampled from an adult with an advanced solid tumor such as melanoma, head and neck, liver or kidney cancer. The specimen comprised CD4+ or CD8+ T cells sorted from blood, sampled in a trial of the OX40 agonist ivuxolimab. The chain links TRBV9 to TRBJ2-2; D not resolved. The CDR3 loop is CASSVDPLPGELFF. Here the CDR3 DNA reads TGTGCCAGCAGCGTAGATCCTCTTCCCGGGGAGCTGTTTTTT.